This T cell receptor beta chain was captured by sequencing in a study of T cell responses to AZD1222 COVID-19 vaccine. TCRdb's table, derived via immunoSEQ multiplex PCR, lists solely in-frame clones and lacks some. The sample comprises roughly 140,000 clones, approximately 78% of which are singletons, and roughly 4% rests with the top ten. About this clone itself: Its antigen is as yet unknown.

General observations from the study: In all cases, repertoires were sampled only after the peak T cell response.

The TCR was taken from an adult in good health. The sample was peripheral blood, taken on day 0 of MenACWY control vaccination.

The CDR3 coding sequence is TGTGCCAGCAGCTTTGGGGAAGTAGGTCAGCCCCAGCATTTT. It is translated as CASSFGEVGQPQHF. The rearrangement uses TRBV7-6 and TRBJ1-5; the D is unclear. Trimming removed 3 bases at V and 6 bases at J, with 12 bases between. This CDR3 is built from 14 residues. CDR1 and CDR2 (germline): SGHVS, FNYEAQ. Drawing the rest from reference TRBV7-6 and TRBJ1-5, the complete variable domain is GAGVSQSPRYKVTKRGQDVALRCDPISGHVSLYWYRQALGQGPEFLTYFNYEAQQDKSGLPNDRFSAERPEGSISTLTIQRTEQRDSAMYRCASSFGEVGQPQHFGDGTRLSIL.